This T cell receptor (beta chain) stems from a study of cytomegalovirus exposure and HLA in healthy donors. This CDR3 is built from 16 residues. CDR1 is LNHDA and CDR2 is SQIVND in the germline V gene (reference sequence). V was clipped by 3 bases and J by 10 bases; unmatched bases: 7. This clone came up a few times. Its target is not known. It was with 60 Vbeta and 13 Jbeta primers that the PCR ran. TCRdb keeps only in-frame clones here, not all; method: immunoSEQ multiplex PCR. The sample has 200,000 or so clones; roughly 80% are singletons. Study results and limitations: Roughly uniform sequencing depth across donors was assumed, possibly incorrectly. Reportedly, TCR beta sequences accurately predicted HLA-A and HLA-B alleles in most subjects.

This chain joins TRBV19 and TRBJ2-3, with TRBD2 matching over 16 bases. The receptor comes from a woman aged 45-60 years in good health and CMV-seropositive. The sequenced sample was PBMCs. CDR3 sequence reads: CASSMGLAGGPEAQYF. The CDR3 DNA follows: TGTGCCAGTAGTATGGGACTAGCGGGGGGGCCGGAGGCGCAGTATTTT.